This is a list of T cell receptor beta chains from one sample in a study of T cells in Graves' hyperthyroidism and ophthalmopathy. TCRdb itself ran the multiplex PCR reads through MiXCR, one entry per CDR3 protein. The data hold about 420,000 distinct CDR3 sequences, with around 14% observed a single time. The sequenced material came from blood. The receptor set was obtained from a woman aged 18-30 years with Graves' hyperthyroidism. Both conserved end residues are part of each CDR3. Fields, in order: D gene, J gene, V gene, clone size, CDR3 DNA, CDR3 protein. D genes are given only for firm matches. Not every row has a clone size; where given, it reads once, few, many or a size class.

D gene: .; J gene: TRBJ1-1; V gene: TRBV28; clone size: .; CDR3 DNA: TGTGCCAGCAGCCCTCCCTCGACAGGTAGCACTGAAGCTTTCTTT; CDR3 protein: CASSPPSTGSTEAFF
D gene: TRBD2; J gene: TRBJ2-1; V gene: TRBV6-1; clone size: .; CDR3 DNA: TGTGCCAGCAGTGAGCGGGGTACTAGCGGGAGGCCCTCAAAATACAATGAGCAGTTCTTC; CDR3 protein: CASSERGTSGRPSKYNEQFF
D gene: TRBD1; J gene: TRBJ1-1; V gene: TRBV5-1; clone size: many; CDR3 DNA: TGCGCCAGCAGCTTGCCAACTTCCCCGGGACAGCCATTGAACACTGAAGCTTTCTTT; CDR3 protein: CASSLPTSPGQPLNTEAFF
D gene: .; J gene: TRBJ1-3; V gene: TRBV7-6; clone size: .; CDR3 DNA: TGTGCCAGCAGCTTTGGCCTACCGGGATCAGGAAACACCATATATTTT; CDR3 protein: CASSFGLPGSGNTIYF
D gene: .; J gene: TRBJ1-1; V gene: TRBV15; clone size: .; CDR3 DNA: TGTGCCACCAGCAGAGATTCTCTTAAATTGGGGGGGGGAGAAACTGAAGCTTTCTTT; CDR3 protein: CATSRDSLKLGGGETEAFF
D gene: .; J gene: TRBJ2-5; V gene: TRBV20-1; clone size: many; CDR3 DNA: TGCAGTGCTCGGGACCGTAAAGAGACCCAGTACTTC; CDR3 protein: CSARDRKETQYF
D gene: .; J gene: TRBJ1-5; V gene: TRBV29-1; clone size: few; CDR3 DNA: TGCAGCGTTCACACAGGGACTTCAAATCAGCCCCAGCATTTT; CDR3 protein: CSVHTGTSNQPQHF
D gene: TRBD1; J gene: TRBJ1-2; V gene: TRBV10-3; clone size: many; CDR3 DNA: TGTGCCATCAGTGGCACAGGGGTTCTCACAAACTATGGCTACACCTTC; CDR3 protein: CAISGTGVLTNYGYTF
D gene: .; J gene: TRBJ2-1; V gene: TRBV5-4; clone size: .; CDR3 DNA: TGTGCCAGCAGCTTGGGGGGTGGAGGTTTGGCCTACAATGAGCAGTTCTTC; CDR3 protein: CASSLGGGGLAYNEQFF
D gene: .; J gene: TRBJ2-3; V gene: TRBV4-2; clone size: .; CDR3 DNA: TGTGCCAGCAGCCCCTATTCCGGGGTCGGAGGTCTTGCAGATACGCAGTATTTT; CDR3 protein: CASSPYSGVGGLADTQYF
D gene: .; J gene: TRBJ1-4; V gene: TRBV28; clone size: .; CDR3 DNA: TGTGCCAGCAGTTTGGGAAAACTGTTTTTT; CDR3 protein: CASSLGKLFF
D gene: TRBD2; J gene: TRBJ2-1; V gene: TRBV7-2; clone size: many; CDR3 DNA: TGTGCCAGCAGCTTAGCCGGGACTAGCGGGCAAAATGAGCAGTTCTTC; CDR3 protein: CASSLAGTSGQNEQFF
D gene: TRBD2; J gene: TRBJ2-1; V gene: TRBV20-1; clone size: .; CDR3 DNA: TGCAGTGCCGGGGCGGGGCTAGCGGGACGCAATGAGCAGTTCTTC; CDR3 protein: CSAGAGLAGRNEQFF
D gene: .; J gene: TRBJ1-1; V gene: TRBV9; clone size: many; CDR3 DNA: TGTGCCAGCAGTCCCCCCGAGAGGGCTTTCTTT; CDR3 protein: CASSPPERAFF
D gene: .; J gene: TRBJ2-2; V gene: TRBV4-2; clone size: few; CDR3 DNA: TGTGCCAGCAGCCAAGAGAATGGGGTTTTGAACACCGGGGAGCTGTTTTTT; CDR3 protein: CASSQENGVLNTGELFF
D gene: .; J gene: TRBJ2-1; V gene: TRBV25-1; clone size: .; CDR3 DNA: TGTGCCACCGTCACAGGGCATAGGCAGTTCTTC; CDR3 protein: CATVTGHRQFF
D gene: TRBD1; J gene: TRBJ1-6; V gene: TRBV20-1; clone size: few; CDR3 DNA: TGCAGTGCTAGAGGACAGGGCAGCGGATCACCCCTCCACTTT; CDR3 protein: CSARGQGSGSPLHF
D gene: .; J gene: TRBJ1-4; V gene: TRBV7-9; clone size: .; CDR3 DNA: TGTGCCAGCAGCTTAAACAGCCTAGGTGAAAAACTGTTTTTT; CDR3 protein: CASSLNSLGEKLFF
D gene: .; J gene: TRBJ2-3; V gene: TRBV4-2; clone size: many; CDR3 DNA: TGTGCCAGCAGCCAAGATGGGCGGACAGATACGCAGTATTTT; CDR3 protein: CASSQDGRTDTQYF
D gene: TRBD2; J gene: TRBJ2-3; V gene: TRBV5-4; clone size: .; CDR3 DNA: TGTGCCAGCAGCTCGCGACGGGGGGGAGGGACAGATACGCAGTATTTT; CDR3 protein: CASSSRRGGGTDTQYF
D gene: .; J gene: TRBJ1-1; V gene: TRBV20-1; clone size: .; CDR3 DNA: TGCAGTGCTAGAGGTGGGTCAGCGAGACGGGCTGAAGCTTTCTTT; CDR3 protein: CSARGGSARRAEAFF
D gene: .; J gene: TRBJ1-5; V gene: TRBV12-3/TRBV12-4; clone size: many; CDR3 DNA: TGTGCCAGCAGTTTTAGGACAGACGGTCAGCCCCAGCATTTT; CDR3 protein: CASSFRTDGQPQHF
D gene: .; J gene: TRBJ1-5; V gene: TRBV18; clone size: many; CDR3 DNA: TGTGCCAGCTCACCAGTCGGGGGCGCGGGCAATCAGCCCCAGCATTTT; CDR3 protein: CASSPVGGAGNQPQHF
D gene: TRBD2; J gene: TRBJ2-3; V gene: TRBV7-8; clone size: many; CDR3 DNA: TGTGCCAGCAGCCCTGAACTAGCGTTGGCAGATACGCAGTATTTT; CDR3 protein: CASSPELALADTQYF
D gene: TRBD2; J gene: TRBJ2-1; V gene: TRBV14; clone size: .; CDR3 DNA: TGTGCCAGCAGCCAAGAGGCGGGAGTCACTTACAATGAGCAGTTCTTC; CDR3 protein: CASSQEAGVTYNEQFF
D gene: .; J gene: TRBJ2-7; V gene: TRBV11-1; clone size: many; CDR3 DNA: TGTGCCAGCAGCTTTCTGGGAGCCTACGAGCAGTACTTC; CDR3 protein: CASSFLGAYEQYF
D gene: .; J gene: TRBJ2-3; V gene: TRBV7-2; clone size: many; CDR3 DNA: TGTGCCAGCAGCCCCGCCGGGGCGGAGGAAGGCACAGATACGCAGTATTTT; CDR3 protein: CASSPAGAEEGTDTQYF
D gene: TRBD1; J gene: TRBJ2-5; V gene: TRBV12-3/TRBV12-4; clone size: many; CDR3 DNA: TGTGCCAGCAGTTTCGCCGGGACAGGGACCCAAGAGACCCAGTACTTC; CDR3 protein: CASSFAGTGTQETQYF
D gene: .; J gene: TRBJ2-3; V gene: TRBV6-1; clone size: .; CDR3 DNA: TGTGCCAGCAGTGGCCTCGGGATAGGGACAGATACGCAGTATTTT; CDR3 protein: CASSGLGIGTDTQYF
D gene: .; J gene: TRBJ2-5; V gene: TRBV12-3/TRBV12-4; clone size: .; CDR3 DNA: TGTGCCAGCAGTTTAGACCCTAGCGCCCTAGAGACCCAGTACTTC; CDR3 protein: CASSLDPSALETQYF
D gene: .; J gene: TRBJ1-5; V gene: TRBV20-1; clone size: .; CDR3 DNA: TGCAGTGCTGTTGCTCAGGGTTCCCCAAGCAATCAGCCCCAGCATTTT; CDR3 protein: CSAVAQGSPSNQPQHF
D gene: .; J gene: TRBJ2-7; V gene: TRBV25-1; clone size: .; CDR3 DNA: TGTGCCAGCAGTGAATCAGACGGGAGCTCCTACGAGCAGTACTTC; CDR3 protein: CASSESDGSSYEQYF
D gene: TRBD1; J gene: TRBJ1-1; V gene: TRBV18; clone size: many; CDR3 DNA: TGTGCCAGCTCACCACGGGGACAGGGAGCCACTGAAGCTTTCTTT; CDR3 protein: CASSPRGQGATEAFF
D gene: .; J gene: TRBJ1-5; V gene: TRBV12-3/TRBV12-4; clone size: many; CDR3 DNA: TGTGCCAGCAGTTTACAGGGTTTTAGCAATCAGCCCCAGCATTTT; CDR3 protein: CASSLQGFSNQPQHF
D gene: .; J gene: TRBJ1-4; V gene: TRBV20-1; clone size: many; CDR3 DNA: TGCAGTGCTAGAGAGATCAGGGGACTCGATGAAAAACTGTTTTTT; CDR3 protein: CSAREIRGLDEKLFF
D gene: .; J gene: TRBJ1-1; V gene: TRBV10-2; clone size: once; CDR3 DNA: TGCGCCAGCAGTGAGTTACAGGCGTTAGCTTTCTTT; CDR3 protein: CASSELQALAFF
D gene: TRBD2; J gene: TRBJ2-2; V gene: TRBV18; clone size: few; CDR3 DNA: TGTGCCAGCTCGATTAGCGGGAAACTCAACACCGGGGAGCTGTTTTTT; CDR3 protein: CASSISGKLNTGELFF
D gene: .; J gene: TRBJ1-1; V gene: TRBV20-1; clone size: .; CDR3 DNA: TGCAGTGCAAGGCGGGGATTAAGGACTGAAGCTTTCTTT; CDR3 protein: CSARRGLRTEAFF
D gene: .; J gene: TRBJ2-3; V gene: TRBV15; clone size: few; CDR3 DNA: TGTGCCACCAGCAGAGATCTGGACCAGGGTACGCAGTATTTT; CDR3 protein: CATSRDLDQGTQYF
D gene: .; J gene: TRBJ1-5; V gene: TRBV6-1; clone size: many; CDR3 DNA: TGTGCCAGCAGACTGGACAGCGGTCAGCCCCAGCATTTT; CDR3 protein: CASRLDSGQPQHF
D gene: TRBD2; J gene: TRBJ2-5; V gene: TRBV9; clone size: few; CDR3 DNA: TGTGCCAGCAGCGCTCGACTAGCGGGAGACCAAGAGACCCAGTACTTC; CDR3 protein: CASSARLAGDQETQYF
D gene: TRBD1; J gene: TRBJ2-5; V gene: TRBV6-1; clone size: many; CDR3 DNA: TGTGCCAGCAAATCTGCGGACAGGGCGGGGCAAGAGACCCAGTACTTC; CDR3 protein: CASKSADRAGQETQYF